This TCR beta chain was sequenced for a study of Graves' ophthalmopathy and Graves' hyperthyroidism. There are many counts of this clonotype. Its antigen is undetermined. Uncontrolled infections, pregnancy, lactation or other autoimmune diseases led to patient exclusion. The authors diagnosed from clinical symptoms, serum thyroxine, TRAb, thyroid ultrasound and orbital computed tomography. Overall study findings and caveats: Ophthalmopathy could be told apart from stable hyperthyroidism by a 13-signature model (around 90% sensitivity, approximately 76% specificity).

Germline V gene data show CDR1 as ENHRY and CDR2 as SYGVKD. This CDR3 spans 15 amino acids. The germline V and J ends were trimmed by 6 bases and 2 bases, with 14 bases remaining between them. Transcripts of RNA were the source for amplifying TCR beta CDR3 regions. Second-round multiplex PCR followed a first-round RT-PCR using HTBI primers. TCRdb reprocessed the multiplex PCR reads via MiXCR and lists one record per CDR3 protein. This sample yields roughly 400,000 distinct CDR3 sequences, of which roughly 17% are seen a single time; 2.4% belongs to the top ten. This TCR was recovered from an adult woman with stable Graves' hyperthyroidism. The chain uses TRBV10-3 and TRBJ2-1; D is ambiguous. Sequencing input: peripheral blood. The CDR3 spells CAIRSGGNPYNEQFF. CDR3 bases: TGTGCCATCAGATCTGGCGGTAACCCCTACAATGAGCAGTTCTTC.